Listed here are 28 T cell receptor beta chains from one sample, sequenced in a study of cytomegalovirus exposure and HLA in healthy donors (dated by TCRdb to the late 2010s). The library was generated by the immunoSEQ multiplex PCR assay. For the multiplex PCR, a mixture combining 60 forward primers for TCR Vbeta segments and 13 reverse primers for TCR Jbeta segments was used. In its TCRdb copy, this immuneACCESS table keeps in-frame sequences only and misses some clones. Where compared with another copy, unresolved V genes explain less than half of these, and the others have no known cause. Here the sample has more than 85,000 clones; roughly 83% occur a single time. The ten top clones hold approximately 3.7% of the sample. The sequenced material came from PBMCs. The receptor set was obtained from a female donor in good health and CMV-seropositive.

The chain uses TRBV5-4 and TRBJ2-2; D unclear. CDR1 is SGHNT and CDR2 is YYREEE in the germline V gene (reference sequence). The CDR3 has 13 residues. Trimming took 3 bases from V and 4 from J, leaving 7 bases between them. The CDR3 here is CASSWALTGELFF. In DNA, the CDR3 is TGTGCCAGCAGCTGGGCCCTCACCGGGGAGCTGTTTTTT.

The chain uses TRBV27 and TRBJ2-1; 10 bases fit TRBD1. Germline loops: CDR1 MNHEY, CDR2 SMNVEV (reference sequence). CDR3 length: 15 amino acids. With V trimmed by 5 bases and J by 10 bases, 11 bases remained unmatched. CDR3 loop: CASSGTGDMGQEQFF. The CDR3 region has the DNA TGTGCCAGCAGTGGGACAGGGGATATGGGACAGGAGCAGTTCTTC.

The chain is built from TRBV6-5 and TRBJ1-4, with D possibly matching TRBD1 (5 bases). The CDR3 covers 14 residues. V was clipped by 10 bases and J by 3 bases, with 15 bases between them. CDR1 is MNHEY, CDR2 SVGAGI, per germline. CDR3 sequence (DNA): TGTGCCACTTCGCGGGGGTTCGCTAATGAAAAACTGTTTTTT. Residues: CATSRGFANEKLFF.

A few counts support this clone. The chain is built from TRBV19 and TRBJ1-1, with TRBD1 as a possible D gene (6 bases). V was shortened by 6 bases and J by 0 bases, with 23 bases between the two germline ends. The germline V gene has CDR1 LNHDA and CDR2 SQIVND (reference sequence). The CDR3 spans 18 residues. The CDR3 DNA sequence: TGTGCCAGTAGCTTATACCCCCAACAGGGCCGAATGAACACTGAAGCTTTCTTT. The encoded protein is CASSLYPQQGRMNTEAFF.

This clone appeared once. This chain connects TRBV10-2 to TRBJ1-4; D gene unclear. The CDR3 has 12 amino acids. Per the germline V gene, CDR1 is WSHSY and CDR2 is SAAADI. The V end was cut by 2 bases, the J end by 10 bases, with 8 bases between. The CDR3: CASSETGGKLFF. The CDR3 DNA reads as TGCGCCAGCAGTGAGACGGGAGGAAAACTGTTTTTT.

The V gene is TRBV7-9, the J gene TRBJ1-5; 8 bases align to TRBD1. The length of the CDR3 is 14 residues. The junction had 7 bases not matched to a gene; V was cut back by 4 bases and J by 8 bases. The germline CDR1 and CDR2 sequences are SEHNR and FQNEAQ (reference sequence). The CDR3: CASSSDRAGKPQHF. In DNA form, the CDR3 reads TGTGCCAGCAGCTCGGACAGGGCAGGTAAGCCCCAGCATTTT.

The chain combines TRBV7-8 with TRBJ2-3, with 8 bases fitting TRBD2. CDR1 SGHVS and CDR2 FQNEAQ come from the germline V gene. V was clipped by 3 bases and J by 9 bases; unmatched bases: 11. The CDR3 length is 15 residues. CDR3 amino acids: CASSLGAGGPITQYF. In DNA, the CDR3 is TGTGCCAGCAGCTTGGGGGCGGGGGGACCTATAACGCAGTATTTT.

The chain joins TRBV5-1 to TRBJ2-1, with 12 bases identical to TRBD2. CDR1 SGHRS and CDR2 YFSETQ come from the germline V gene. With V trimmed by 1 base and J by 7 bases, 9 bases remained unmatched. The CDR3 runs to 17 residues. The CDR3 sequence: CASSLFFLAGGPNEQFF. The DNA of the CDR3 is TGCGCCAGCAGCTTGTTTTTCCTAGCGGGAGGGCCTAATGAGCAGTTCTTC.

This clone was seen a handful of times. The chain joins TRBV2 to TRBJ2-1; the match to TRBD2 covers 10 bases. The CDR3 loop spans 15 amino acids. V trimming: 4 bases; J trimming: 5 bases; junction bases outside the gene matches: 5. Germline assignment: CDR1 SNHLY and CDR2 FYNNEI. The CDR3 DNA sequence: TGTGCCAGCAGTGTACGAGCGGGGGGGAACAATGAGCAGTTCTTC. Protein sequence: CASSVRAGGNNEQFF.

Of note for this clone: In the same sample, other DNA sequences code for this CDR3. The V and J genes are TRBV13 and TRBJ2-3; maybe TRBD2 (7 bases). V lost 5 bases and J 2 bases, leaving 20 bases between the germline ends. Germline V gives CDR1 PRHDT, CDR2 FYEKMQ (reference sequence). CDR3 length: 17 residues. The CDR3 sequence is CASSLLMEGGNTDTQYF. As DNA, the CDR3 is TGTGCCAGCAGCCTACTAATGGAGGGGGGGAACACAGATACGCAGTATTTT.

V usage is TRBV4-1 and J usage is TRBJ2-1; 8 positions match TRBD2. From germline, CDR1 is MGHRA and CDR2 YSYEKL. Trimming removed 1 base from V and 6 bases from J; junction bases left unmatched: 8. The CDR3 consists of 16 residues. The CDR3 DNA is TGCGCCAGCAGCCAAGCCGGGGCGGGGGGTTTCAATGAGCAGTTCTTC. It is translated as CASSQAGAGGFNEQFF.

The chain is built from TRBV29-1 and TRBJ1-2; TRBD1 might be the D (5 bases). Trimming removed 5 bases from V and 4 bases from J, with 11 bases in between. The germline gives CDR1 SQVTM, CDR2 ANQGSEA. The CDR3 sequence is 12 residues long. The CDR3 nucleotides are TGCAGCGTTCAATCGGGACTCTATGGCTACACCTTC. Translating gives CSVQSGLYGYTF. Using reference TRBV29-1 and TRBJ1-2 for the parts outside the CDR3, the full variable domain is SAVISQKPSRDICQRGTSLTIQCQVDSQVTMMFWYRQQPGQSLTLIATANQGSEATYESGFVIDKFPISRPNLTFSTLTVSNMSPEDSSIYLCSVQSGLYGYTFGSGTRLTVV.

The V gene is TRBV9, the J gene TRBJ2-7, with D maybe TRBD2 (6 bases). The CDR3 is 14 residues long. Looked up from germline, CDR1 is SGDLS and CDR2 is YYNGEE. Trimming took off 2 bases at V and 0 bases at J, with 9 bases between the two ends. Here the CDR3 DNA reads TGTGCCAGCAGCGTCGGGGGACTCTCCTACGAGCAGTACTTC. Encoded protein: CASSVGGLSYEQYF.

This chain connects TRBV5-1 to TRBJ1-1, with D hard to call. The ends were cut back, 4 bases at V and 3 bases at J, with 13 bases in the middle. In germline, CDR1 is SGHRS, CDR2 YFSETQ. The CDR3 totals 14 residues. CDR3 sequence reads: CASSGGPGDTEAFF. The DNA of the CDR3 is TGCGCCAGCAGCGGCGGACCGGGAGACACTGAAGCTTTCTTT.

The chain has TRBV4-1 and TRBJ2-7, with 7 bases fitting TRBD2. CDR3 length: 14 amino acids. Per germline, CDR1 MGHRA and CDR2 YSYEKL. Germline trimming cut 1 base from V and 6 bases from J; bases unmatched to any gene: 6. CDR3 region: CASSQATGGGEQYF. The CDR3 DNA reads as TGCGCCAGCAGCCAAGCGACGGGAGGAGGCGAGCAGTACTTC.

The gene calls are TRBV13 and TRBJ2-7; 7 bases are shared with TRBD1. Germline V gene sequence: CDR1 PRHDT, CDR2 FYEKMQ (reference sequence). The CDR3 extends over 14 amino acids. After removal of 5 bases from V and 4 bases from J, the junction contained 8 bases not matched to a gene. CDR3 nucleotide sequence: TGTGCCAGCAGCACCCGACAGGGACCGTACGAGCAGTACTTC. This encodes CASSTRQGPYEQYF.

The V gene is TRBV19, the J gene TRBJ2-1; 12 bases align to TRBD2. The V and J ends lost 5 bases and 0 bases, in that order; junction bases with no gene match: 8. Germline CDR1 and CDR2: LNHDA and SQIVND (reference sequence). This CDR3 comprises 18 residues. CDR3 in DNA: TGTGCCAGTAGTTTGACTAGCGGGAGAAGTCGCTCCTACAATGAGCAGTTCTTC. Translating gives CASSLTSGRSRSYNEQFF.

This clone appeared a few times. The gene calls are TRBV6-1 and TRBJ2-3; 8 nucleotides line up with TRBD2. Germline V lookup: CDR1 MNHNS, CDR2 SASEGT. The trim removed 10 bases at V and 7 bases at J, leaving 13 bases unmatched. The CDR3 totals 14 residues. The CDR3 DNA is TGTGCCACCGTCCGGGGGGGAGGGCCGAATACGCAGTATTTT. It specifies CATVRGGGPNTQYF.

The chain links TRBV30 to TRBJ2-7; 9 nucleotides agree with TRBD1. The ends lost 2 bases at V and 0 bases at J; junction bases unmatched: 5. This CDR3 has 15 amino acids. The germline gives CDR1 GTSNPN, CDR2 SVGIG (reference sequence). CDR3 bases: TGTGCCTGGAGTCTCGGGACAGGGCTCTCCTACGAGCAGTACTTC. Residues: CAWSLGTGLSYEQYF.

The chain combines TRBV6-5 with TRBJ2-2, with D perhaps matching TRBD2 (6 bases). Trimming shortened V by 6 bases and J by 4 bases, and 9 bases separated the two germline ends. This CDR3 has 13 residues. CDR1 and CDR2 (germline): MNHEY, SVGAGI. CDR3 region: CASRLTSTGELFF. In DNA, the CDR3 is TGTGCCAGCAGGCTGACTAGCACCGGGGAGCTGTTTTTT.

The chain couples TRBV28 to TRBJ1-1; D not resolved. V lost 5 bases and J 0 bases, leaving 16 bases between the germline ends. The CDR3 loop spans 16 amino acids. Germline V gene lookup returns CDR1 MDHEN and CDR2 SYDVKM. CDR3 sequence reads: CASSPPGGLLNTEAFF. CDR3 nucleotides: TGTGCCAGCAGTCCCCCTGGTGGGCTTTTGAACACTGAAGCTTTCTTT. The full variable domain, with the rest looked up from reference TRBV28 and TRBJ1-1, is DVKVTQSSRYLVKRTGEKVFLECVQDMDHENMFWYRQDPGLGLRLIYFSYDVKMKEKGDIPEGYSVSREKKERFSLILESASTNQTSMYLCASSPPGGLLNTEAFFGQGTRLTVV.

The J gene is TRBJ2-1, the V gene TRBV30; the D gene is possibly TRBD2 (6 bases). Trimming stripped 4 bases from V and 8 bases from J, with 21 bases between. Per the germline V gene, CDR1 is GTSNPN and CDR2 is SVGIG (reference sequence). The CDR3 runs 15 residues. CDR3 coding DNA: TGTGCCTGGAACGCGGGACTGGGAATTGAGTATGAGCAGTTCTTC. The encoded protein is CAWNAGLGIEYEQFF.

This chain connects TRBV30 to TRBJ2-7; 7 bases agree with TRBD2. CDR1 is GTSNPN and CDR2 is SVGIG in the germline V gene (reference sequence). CDR3 length: 15 residues. The junction had 14 bases not matched to a gene; V was cut back by 3 bases and J by 6 bases. CDR3 region: CAWRRAGNLPSEQYF. The DNA of the CDR3 is TGTGCCTGGAGACGAGCGGGGAACCTCCCCTCCGAGCAGTACTTC.

The genes are TRBV11-3 and TRBJ2-1; no reliable D call. The CDR3 spans 15 residues. Germline loops: CDR1 SGHNT, CDR2 YENEEA. V shed 0 bases and J shed 6 bases, with 12 bases lying between them. Here the CDR3 reads CASSLEGREFNEQFF. DNA for the CDR3: TGTGCCAGCAGCTTAGAGGGCAGAGAATTCAATGAGCAGTTCTTC. The full variable domain, in which reference TRBV11-3 and TRBJ2-1 provide the parts outside the CDR3, is EAGVVQSPRYKIIEKKQPVAFWCNPISGHNTLYWYLQNLGQGPELLIRYENEEAVDDSQLPKDRFSAERLKGVDSTLKIQPAELGDSAVYLCASSLEGREFNEQFFGPGTRLTVL.

This clone was found a few times. V is TRBV7-6 and J is TRBJ2-7; TRBD1 aligns across 9 bases. CDR3 length equals 13 residues. Germline assignment: CDR1 SGHVS and CDR2 FNYEAQ. V lost 3 bases and J lost 6; bases outside the gene matches: 3. The CDR3 here is CASSFEDRGEQYF. In DNA form, the CDR3 reads TGTGCCAGCAGCTTCGAGGACAGGGGCGAGCAGTACTTC.

The chain employs TRBV25-1 and TRBJ1-4, with 8 bases aligning to TRBD1. The V gene's germline CDR1 is MGHDK and CDR2 SYGVNS. The CDR3 spans 15 residues. The V gene end was trimmed by 7 bases and the J gene end by 7 bases; junction bases not matched to a gene: 11. CDR3 in amino acids: CASTEGGQGGEKLFF. The CDR3 region has the DNA TGTGCCAGCACCGAGGGTGGACAGGGAGGTGAAAAACTGTTTTTT.

This chain connects TRBV19 to TRBJ2-7; TRBD1 matches 8 bases. Germline CDR1 and CDR2: LNHDA and SQIVND (reference sequence). Trimming removed 2 bases from V and 2 bases from J; junction bases left unmatched: 5. This CDR3 is built from 15 residues. The CDR3 loop reads CASSIRQGNAYEQYF. The CDR3 DNA is TGTGCCAGTAGTATAAGACAGGGGAACGCCTACGAGCAGTACTTC.

The CDR3 bases are TGTGCCTGGAGTGTACAAAGGGGGCCGGGAGAAAAACTGTTTTTT. Protein: CAWSVQRGPGEKLFF. V and J are TRBV30 and TRBJ1-4, with 7 bases aligning to TRBD1. There are 15 residues in the CDR3. Per the germline V gene, CDR1 is GTSNPN and CDR2 is SVGIG (reference sequence). With V trimmed by 0 bases and J by 8 bases, 9 bases remained unmatched.